The 9 T cell receptor beta chains given below trace back to one sample, sequenced in a study of cytomegalovirus exposure and HLA in healthy donors. With 60 Vbeta and 13 Jbeta primers, the PCR was carried out. The protocol was immunoSEQ multiplex PCR, while the TCRdb copy is restricted to in-frame clones and leaves out a portion. The sample lists about 140,000 clones, 80% occurring once. Source material: PBMCs. Source of these receptors: a male donor in good health and CMV-seropositive.

This rearrangement joins TRBV7-3 to TRBJ2-5; D ambiguous. Germline assignment: CDR1 SGHTA and CDR2 FQGTGA. This CDR3 is 13 amino acids long. V lost 2 bases, J lost 0 bases, and 4 bases lay in between. The CDR3 loop reads CASSLQYQETQYF. CDR3 sequence (DNA): TGTGCCAGCAGCTTACAGTACCAAGAGACCCAGTACTTC. The full variable domain, rest sourced from reference TRBV7-3 and TRBJ2-5, is GAGVSQTPSNKVTEKGKYVELRCDPISGHTALYWYRQSLGQGPEFLIYFQGTGAADDSGLPNDRFFAVRPEGSVSTLKIQRTERGDSAVYLCASSLQYQETQYFGPGTRLLVL.

The chain is built from TRBV5-1 and TRBJ2-1; tentatively, D is TRBD1 (5 bases). V lost 0 bases to trimming and J lost 7 bases, with 8 bases between them. Germline CDR1 reads SGHRS; CDR2 reads YFSETQ. The CDR3 has 13 amino acids. CDR3 residues: CASSLAGLNEQFF. Here the CDR3 DNA reads TGCGCCAGCAGCTTGGCAGGGTTGAATGAGCAGTTCTTC.

This chain connects TRBV2 to TRBJ1-4, with D possibly TRBD1 on 6 matching bases. Germline CDR1 and CDR2: SNHLY and FYNNEI. Deletions cut 8 bases from V and 4 bases from J, with 8 bases between. The CDR3 consists of 12 residues. CDR3 nucleotides: TGTGCCAGCGGACAGAATAATGAAAAACTGTTTTTT. It translates to CASGQNNEKLFF.

This clone was detected only once. In nucleotides, the CDR3 is TGTGCCAGCAGCCCGCAGGGGACCTCCTACTATGGCTACACCTTC. Translation: CASSPQGTSYYGYTF. J is TRBJ1-2 and V is TRBV7-3, with a weak D call TRBD1 (6 bases). V lost 5 bases to trimming and J lost 3 bases, with 16 bases between them. CDR1 SGHTA and CDR2 FQGTGA come from the germline V gene. This CDR3 is 15 amino acids long. The full variable domain, with the rest looked up from reference TRBV7-3 and TRBJ1-2, is GAGVSQTPSNKVTEKGKYVELRCDPISGHTALYWYRQSLGQGPEFLIYFQGTGAADDSGLPNDRFFAVRPEGSVSTLKIQRTERGDSAVYLCASSPQGTSYYGYTFGSGTRLTVV.

The rearrangement uses TRBV5-1 and TRBJ1-1; a weak D match, TRBD1 (6 bases). Trimming pared 2 bases from V and 3 bases from J, leaving 14 bases between. The germline V gene encodes CDR1 SGHRS and CDR2 YFSETQ. The CDR3 loop spans 15 amino acids. Here the CDR3 reads CASSFRAGDDTEAFF. CDR3 bases: TGCGCCAGCAGCTTCAGAGCAGGGGACGACACTGAAGCTTTCTTT.

On this clone itself: Other DNA variants within this sample encode the same CDR3. This sequence joins TRBV13 and TRBJ2-3; 8 positions agree with TRBD2. This CDR3 is built from 14 residues. Germline CDR1 is PRHDT and CDR2 is FYEKMQ (reference sequence). V lost 4 bases and J lost 3; bases outside the gene matches: 3. CDR3 in DNA: TGTGCCAGCAGCTCGGCTAGCGGGACAGATACGCAGTATTTT. Protein: CASSSASGTDTQYF.

This clone has a handful of counts. The rearrangement uses TRBV6-5 and TRBJ1-2; D remains unclear. Trimming removed 5 bases at V and 4 bases at J, with 11 bases between. The CDR3 covers 13 residues. Germline loops: CDR1 MNHEY, CDR2 SVGAGI. The CDR3, as DNA: TGTGCCAGCAGTCGCACGTGGAGCTATGGCTACACCTTC. This codes for CASSRTWSYGYTF.

The chain employs TRBV5-1 and TRBJ1-2, with 8 bases lining up with TRBD1. V lost 6 bases to trimming and J lost 5 bases; unmatched junction nucleotides: 6. Germline V CDR1 and CDR2: SGHRS, YFSETQ. The CDR3 is 13 amino acids. CDR3 coding DNA: TGCGCCAGCAACCAGGACAGGGTTTATGGCTACACCTTC. It translates to CASNQDRVYGYTF.

The rearrangement links TRBV5-8 to TRBJ2-7; 7 bases are shared with TRBD2. The CDR3 loop spans 15 amino acids. Germline V gene lookup returns CDR1 SGHTS and CDR2 YDEGEE. The V segment lost 0 bases and the J segment 6 bases; nucleotides outside the gene matches: 9. CDR3 amino acids: CASSLVVGGPSEQYF. The CDR3 nucleotides are TGTGCCAGCAGCTTGGTTGTGGGAGGGCCTTCCGAGCAGTACTTC.